This T cell receptor (beta chain) was observed in a study of blood T cell repertoires in COVID-19 (dated by TCRdb to the early 2020s). General notes on the study: Samples from collaborators originated in the United States, Italy and Spain and spanned both the acute and convalescent phases of COVID-19. The dataset comprised deeply sampled blood TCRbeta repertoires from subjects exposed to, actively infected with, or recovered from COVID-19. Where available, HLA class I and class II types were taken from metadata supplied by the sample provider and were not determined by assay-based typing. The samples were drawn from the first 160 participants of the ongoing ImmuneRACE study and from 1,254 subjects provided by 6 global collaborators. The material from the prospective study consisted of cDNA or gDNA derived from T cells, B-cell-depleted T cells, or PBMCs. The repertoires were released in a freely available public database meant as a resource for research on the immune response to SARS-CoV-2. The sample metadata nearly always contained a de-identified subject ID, COVID-19 status, age in years and sex. The investigation overall reported the following: The amount of clinical and demographic metadata varied by source and participant and was provided uncurated.

As regards this clone: The clone's antigen remains unknown. Base qualities are not recorded, but no much larger clone differs from it by a single base.

Participants in the prospective study were enrolled through a virtual design, were aged roughly 18 to 100 years, and lived in roughly 24 United States geographic areas. Cohort assignment in the prospective study relied on participant-reported clinical history from a screening survey and a study questionnaire. Recovered participants in ImmuneRACE Cohort 3 were defined as having two consecutive negative NP/OP PCR tests, clearance from a healthcare professional, or resolution of symptoms. In the prospective study, mobile phlebotomists collected whole blood, serum and a nasopharyngeal or oropharyngeal swab from each participant. Prospective study participants could optionally give additional blood draws and questionnaires over an approximately two-month period. Blood samples from the prospective study were shipped frozen or at room temperature prior to DNA extraction. CDR1 and CDR2, looked up from the germline V gene, are SNHLY and FYNNEI. Trimming removed 8 bases from V and 5 bases from J, leaving 18 bases between the germline ends. From the cysteine through the phenylalanine, the CDR3 covers 14 amino acids. The sequence is cut down to CDR3 DNA, 42 bases in frame from base 1.

TCRbeta CDR3 regions were amplified from genomic DNA using the immunoSEQ Assay, a bias-controlled multiplex PCR. As for how the authors treated the data: Nucleated cell counts per sample were estimated from amplification of reference gene primers within the assay. To quantify the absolute abundance of each unique TCRbeta CDR3 rearrangement, sequence reads were collapsed and filtered. For each sample, productive Simpson clonality was calculated as the square root of Simpson's diversity index over productive rearrangements. In its TCRdb copy, this immuneACCESS table keeps in-frame sequences only and misses some clones. Where compared with another copy, unresolved V genes explain less than half of these, and the others have no known cause. V and J calls and clone size come straight from that table; D and trimming were deduced from the DNA. The sample contains a few hundred thousand clones, roughly 85% of them found a single time. Clones ranked in the top ten supply roughly 2.2% of the sample.

Sequencing was performed on PBMCs or T cells enriched from blood (not recorded which). The chain is made from TRBV2 and TRBJ1-1; TRBD1 is perhaps the D gene, given 6 matching bases. The origin of this receptor is a man younger than 45 who had recovered from COVID-19. The CDR3 amino acid sequence is: CASDVRGMGTEAFF. The nucleotides read TGTGCCAGCGATGTCAGGGGCATGGGGACTGAAGCTTTCTTT.